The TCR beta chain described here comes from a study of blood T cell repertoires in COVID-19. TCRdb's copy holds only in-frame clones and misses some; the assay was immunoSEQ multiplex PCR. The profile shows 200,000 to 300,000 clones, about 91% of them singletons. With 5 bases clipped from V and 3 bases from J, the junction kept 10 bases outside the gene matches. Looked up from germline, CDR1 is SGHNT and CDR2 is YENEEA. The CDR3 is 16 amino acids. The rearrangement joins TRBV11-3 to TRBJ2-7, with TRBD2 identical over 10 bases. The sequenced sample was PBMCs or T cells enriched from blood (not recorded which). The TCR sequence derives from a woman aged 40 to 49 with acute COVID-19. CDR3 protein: CASSRRTSGDIYEQYV. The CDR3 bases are TGTGCCAGCAGCCGTCGGACTAGCGGAGATATCTACGAGCAGTACGTC.